Shown below are 20 T cell receptor beta chains from a single sample sequenced in a study of T cells in Graves' hyperthyroidism and ophthalmopathy. Researchers amplified the TCR beta CDR3 regions from RNA transcripts. With the HTBI primer set, the TCR CDR3 went through a first round of RT-PCR. From the multiplex PCR reads, TCRdb called clonotypes with MiXCR, one entry per CDR3 protein. Of almost 600,000 distinct CDR3 sequences listed, about 43% are singletons. Input material: peripheral blood or thyroid tissue (not recorded which). The source is a woman between 18 and 29 years old with Graves' hyperthyroidism.

The chain has TRBV14 and TRBJ2-2; either TRBD1 or TRBD2 may supply D (5 bases each). CDR1 and CDR2 from the germline V gene are SGHDN and FVKESK. The ends were cut back, 8 bases at V and 1 base at J, with 14 bases in the middle. The CDR3 extends over 15 amino acids. The CDR3 reads CASSIVGRNTGELFF. CDR3 DNA sequence: TGTGCCAGCTCAATCGTGGGACGGAACACCGGGGAGCTGTTTTTT. Supplemented by reference TRBV14 and TRBJ2-2, the full variable domain reads EAGVTQFPSHSVIEKGQTVTLRCDPISGHDNLYWYRRVMGKEIKFLLHFVKESKQDESGMPNNRFLAERTGGTYSTLKVQPAELEDSGVYFCASSIVGRNTGELFFGEGSRLTVL.

As to this clonotype: This may be a read error, as it is one base from a much larger clone. J is TRBJ1-3 and V is TRBV7-2, with D unclear. CDR1 is SGHTA and CDR2 is FQGNSA in the germline V gene. This CDR3 is built from 18 residues. In DNA form, the CDR3 reads TGTGCCTGCAGCAAACGTCATCTTCGGGTAGGGTCTGGAAACACCATATATTTT. This gives the protein CACSKRHLRVGSGNTIYF.

Ten or more counts support this clonotype. This chain's CDR3 is CASSESGRNTDTQYF. DNA of the CDR3: TGTGCCAGCAGTGAATCCGGGCGGAACACAGATACGCAGTATTTT. This rearrangement joins TRBV25-1 to TRBJ2-3; D unclear. V shed 1 base and J shed 2 bases, with 10 bases lying between them. Germline-derived CDR1 and CDR2 are MGHDK and SYGVNS. CDR3 size: 15 residues.

The V gene is TRBV10-3, the J gene TRBJ1-4; 9 bases agree with TRBD1. The CDR3 sequence is 12 residues long. Trimming removed 10 bases from V and 14 bases from J; junction bases left unmatched: 11. The germline V gene encodes CDR1 ENHRY and CDR2 SYGVKD. The CDR3 nucleotides read TGTGCCACCACCGGGACAGGGTTAAGTCTGTTTTTT. Translating it yields CATTGTGLSLFF.

This clonotype was seen only a few times. The V call is TRBV7-3, the J call TRBJ2-1, with D possibly TRBD1 on 5 matching bases. Per the germline V gene, CDR1 is SGHTA and CDR2 is FQGTGA. This CDR3 is built from 13 residues. V was cut by 5 bases and J by 8 bases, with 13 bases left in between. CDR3 nucleotides: TGTGCCAGCAGCCCTCAGGGATTCGATGAGCAGTTCTTC. It is translated as CASSPQGFDEQFF. Drawing the rest from reference TRBV7-3 and TRBJ2-1, the complete variable domain is GAGVSQTPSNKVTEKGKYVELRCDPISGHTALYWYRQSLGQGPEFLIYFQGTGAADDSGLPNDRFFAVRPEGSVSTLKIQRTERGDSAVYLCASSPQGFDEQFFGPGTRLTVL.

The rearrangement uses TRBV2 and TRBJ1-4; TRBD1 matches 10 bases. CDR3 length equals 16 residues. Germline V gene lookup returns CDR1 SNHLY and CDR2 FYNNEI. V lost 8 bases to trimming and J lost 5 bases; unmatched junction nucleotides: 11. The DNA for the CDR3 is TGTGCCAGCGTTGAGACAGGGGGCTCGGTGAATGAAAAACTGTTTTTT. The encoded protein is CASVETGGSVNEKLFF.

The rearrangement uses TRBV7-9 and TRBJ2-7, with 8 bases lining up with TRBD1. Looked up from germline, CDR1 is SEHNR and CDR2 is FQNEAQ (reference sequence). After removal of 1 base from V and 5 bases from J, the junction contained 13 bases not matched to a gene. The CDR3 covers 17 residues. The CDR3 here is CASSLGGRTGQIDEQYF. CDR3 DNA: TGTGCCAGCAGCTTAGGGGGTCGGACAGGGCAAATCGACGAGCAGTACTTC.

The chain carries TRBV14 and TRBJ2-6; D call uncertain. The CDR3 is 16 residues long. CDR1 SGHDN and CDR2 FVKESK come from the germline V gene. The V end lost 4 bases, the J end lost 0 bases, and 10 bases lay between the germline ends. CDR3: CASSPPAGSGANVLTF. As DNA, the CDR3 is TGTGCCAGCAGCCCCCCGGCAGGCTCTGGGGCCAACGTCCTGACTTTC.

This clonotype occurred many times. The rearrangement joins TRBV4-3 to TRBJ2-7; 13 bases map to TRBD2. Germline V gene lookup returns CDR1 LGHNA and CDR2 YSLEER. This CDR3 contains 16 residues. The ends lost 0 bases at V and 4 bases at J; junction bases unmatched: 3. In DNA form, the CDR3 reads TGCGCCAGCAGCCAAGATCGGACTAGCGGGAGTTACGAGCAGTACTTC. This codes for CASSQDRTSGSYEQYF.

This clonotype was detected many times. The chain employs TRBV20-1 and TRBJ2-3; D may be TRBD1 or TRBD2 (6 bases each). Trimming removed 6 bases at V and 4 bases at J, with 26 bases between. This CDR3 is 17 amino acids long. In germline, CDR1 is DFQATT, CDR2 SNEGSKA (reference sequence). This chain's CDR3 is CSATGAGRGRFSDTQYF. The DNA of the CDR3 is TGCAGTGCCACCGGCGCGGGCCGGGGGCGATTCTCAGATACGCAGTATTTT.

This clonotype has a count of ten or more. The rearrangement joins TRBV24-1 to TRBJ2-5; 9 bases match TRBD2. J lost 1 base, V lost 4 bases, and 9 bases had no gene match. This CDR3 spans 17 amino acids. Germline V lookup: CDR1 KGHDR, CDR2 SFDVKD. CDR3 DNA sequence: TGTGCCACCAGTGACCAGAGGCCTAGCGGGACCCAAGAGACCCAGTACTTC. Its protein product is CATSDQRPSGTQETQYF.

This clonotype showed up many times. The chain has TRBV9 and TRBJ2-5, with D perhaps TRBD1 (6 bases). V was clipped by 5 bases and J by 5 bases, with 19 bases between them. The CDR3 sequence is 15 residues long. CDR1 and CDR2 from the germline V gene are SGDLS and YYNGEE. CDR3 sequence: CASSSGGRGEETQYF. Here the CDR3 DNA reads TGTGCCAGCAGTTCTGGGGGCAGGGGAGAGGAGACCCAGTACTTC.

This clonotype was detected many times. V usage is TRBV5-1 and J usage is TRBJ2-2; the D is unclear. Germline lookup yields CDR1 SGHRS and CDR2 YFSETQ. V was clipped by 5 bases and J by 5 bases, with 7 bases between them. The CDR3 is 12 amino acids. CDR3 protein: CASRPGTGELFF. The CDR3 bases are TGCGCCAGCAGGCCCGGAACCGGGGAGCTGTTTTTT.

This chain uses TRBV5-1 with TRBJ1-3, with a possible D match to TRBD1 (6 bases). CDR3 length equals 14 residues. The germline CDR1 and CDR2 sequences are SGHRS and YFSETQ. The germline V and J ends were trimmed by 7 bases and 8 bases, with 19 bases remaining between them. CDR3 protein: CASGGGGDGYTIYF. CDR3 DNA: TGCGCCAGCGGAGGGGGTGGGGATGGCTACACCATATATTTT.

V is TRBV29-1 and J is TRBJ2-7; TRBD2 agrees at 7 bases. The CDR3 contains 12 residues. V gave up 8 bases and J gave up 6 bases; unmatched junction bases: 10. Germline CDR1 SQVTM, CDR2 ANQGSEA. The CDR3 sequence is CSIRKRGSEQYF. CDR3 sequence (DNA): TGCAGCATCCGAAAGCGGGGAAGCGAGCAGTACTTC.

This clonotype was detected ten times or more. The chain has TRBV7-8 and TRBJ1-4; perhaps TRBD1 as D (5 bases). V lost 4 bases, J lost 7 bases, and 10 bases lay in between. The CDR3 covers 13 residues. Germline assignment: CDR1 SGHVS and CDR2 FQNEAQ. CDR3 sequence: CASSWGSSEKLFF. CDR3 coding DNA: TGTGCCAGCAGCTGGGGCAGCAGTGAAAAACTGTTTTTT.

This chain links TRBV2 with TRBJ1-3, with D possibly matching TRBD1 (5 bases). From germline, CDR1 is SNHLY and CDR2 FYNNEI. This CDR3 spans 15 amino acids. Deletions cut 8 bases from V and 5 bases from J, with 19 bases between. The CDR3 loop reads CASSGLGLSRNTIYF. The DNA for the CDR3 is TGTGCCAGCTCAGGGTTGGGACTGTCGCGAAACACCATATATTTT.

This clonotype was seen ten or more times. The junction does not match germline at one end; this may be a read error. CDR3 sequence reads: CASSRTDRNIGELFF. For the CDR3, the DNA is TGTGCCAGTAGTAGGACCGACAGGAACATCGGGGAGCTGTTTTTT. The genes are TRBV19 and TRBJ2-2, with D maybe TRBD1 (6 bases). There are 15 residues in the CDR3. Germline values: CDR1 LNHDA, CDR2 SQIVND (reference sequence).

The V call is TRBV29-1, the J call TRBJ1-5; 7 bases agree with TRBD1. Per the germline V gene, CDR1 is SQVTM and CDR2 is ANQGSEA. With 7 bases clipped from V and 11 bases from J, the junction kept 8 bases outside the gene matches. The CDR3 consists of 11 residues. CDR3 sequence reads: CSARQGGAQHF. DNA for the CDR3: TGCAGCGCTAGACAGGGAGGGGCCCAGCATTTT.

This clonotype occurred a few times. The V gene is TRBV11-3, the J gene TRBJ2-2, with 11 bases aligning to TRBD2. V dropped 5 bases and J dropped 0; count of bases not matched to a gene: 8. Germline CDR1 is SGHNT and CDR2 is YENEEA. This CDR3 is built from 18 residues. CDR3 sequence reads: CASSLGLAGFSNTGELFF. The CDR3 DNA is TGTGCCAGCAGCCTCGGACTAGCGGGTTTTTCGAACACCGGGGAGCTGTTTTTT.